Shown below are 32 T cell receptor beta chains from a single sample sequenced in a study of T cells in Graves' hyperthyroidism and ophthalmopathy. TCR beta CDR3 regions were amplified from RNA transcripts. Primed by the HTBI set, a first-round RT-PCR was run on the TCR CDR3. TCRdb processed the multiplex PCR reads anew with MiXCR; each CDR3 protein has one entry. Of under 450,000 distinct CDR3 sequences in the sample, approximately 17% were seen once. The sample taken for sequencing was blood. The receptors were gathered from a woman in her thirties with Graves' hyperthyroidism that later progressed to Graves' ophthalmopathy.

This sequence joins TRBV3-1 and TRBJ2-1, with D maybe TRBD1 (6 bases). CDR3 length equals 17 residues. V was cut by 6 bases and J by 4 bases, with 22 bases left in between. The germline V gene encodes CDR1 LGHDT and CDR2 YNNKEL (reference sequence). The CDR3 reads CASREWDTDPPYNEQFF. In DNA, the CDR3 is TGTGCCAGCAGAGAATGGGACACAGATCCTCCATACAATGAGCAGTTCTTC.

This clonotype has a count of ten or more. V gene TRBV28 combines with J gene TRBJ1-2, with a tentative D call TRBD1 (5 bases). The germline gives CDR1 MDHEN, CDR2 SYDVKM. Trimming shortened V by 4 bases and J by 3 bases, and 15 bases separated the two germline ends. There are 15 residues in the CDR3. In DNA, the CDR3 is TGTGCCAGCAGTTCGTCGGGCAGGGTGGACTATGGCTACACCTTC. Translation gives CASSSSGRVDYGYTF.

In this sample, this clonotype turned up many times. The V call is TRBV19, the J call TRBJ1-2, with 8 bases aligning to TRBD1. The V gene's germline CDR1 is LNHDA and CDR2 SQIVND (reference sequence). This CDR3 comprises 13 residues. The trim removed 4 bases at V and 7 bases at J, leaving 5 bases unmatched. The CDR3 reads CASSTGQGRGYTF. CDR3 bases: TGTGCCAGTAGTACCGGACAGGGACGTGGCTACACCTTC.

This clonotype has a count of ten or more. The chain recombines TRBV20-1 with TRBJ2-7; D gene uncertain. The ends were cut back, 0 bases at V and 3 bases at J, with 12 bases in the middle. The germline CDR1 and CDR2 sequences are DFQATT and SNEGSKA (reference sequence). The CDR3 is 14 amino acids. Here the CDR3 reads CSARDPPPNYEQYF. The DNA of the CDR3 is TGCAGTGCTAGAGATCCCCCACCCAACTACGAGCAGTACTTC.

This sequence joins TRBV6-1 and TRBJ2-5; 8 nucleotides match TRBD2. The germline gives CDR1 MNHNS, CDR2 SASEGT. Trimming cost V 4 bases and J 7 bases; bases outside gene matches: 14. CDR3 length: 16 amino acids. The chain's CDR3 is CASSALGERERGTQYF. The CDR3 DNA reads TGTGCCAGCAGTGCCCTCGGGGAGCGGGAGAGGGGGACCCAGTACTTC.

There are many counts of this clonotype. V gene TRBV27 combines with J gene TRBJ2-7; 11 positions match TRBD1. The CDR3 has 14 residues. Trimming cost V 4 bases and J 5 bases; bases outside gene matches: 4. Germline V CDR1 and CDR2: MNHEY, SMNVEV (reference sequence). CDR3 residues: CASSYRTGGHEQYF. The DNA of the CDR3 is TGTGCCAGCAGTTACCGGACAGGGGGCCACGAGCAGTACTTC.

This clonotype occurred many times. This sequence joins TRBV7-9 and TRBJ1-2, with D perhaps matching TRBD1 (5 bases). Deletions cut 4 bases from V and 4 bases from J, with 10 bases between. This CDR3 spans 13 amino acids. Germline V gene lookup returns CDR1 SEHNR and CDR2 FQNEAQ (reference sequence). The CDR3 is CASSSTVSYGYTF. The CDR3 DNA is TGTGCCAGCAGCTCGACAGTATCCTATGGCTACACCTTC. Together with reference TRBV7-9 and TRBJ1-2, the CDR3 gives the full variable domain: DTGVSQNPRHKITKRGQNVTFRCDPISEHNRLYWYRQTLGQGPEFLTYFQNEAQLEKSRLLSDRFSAERPKGSFSTLEIQRTEQGDSAMYLCASSSTVSYGYTFGSGTRLTVV.

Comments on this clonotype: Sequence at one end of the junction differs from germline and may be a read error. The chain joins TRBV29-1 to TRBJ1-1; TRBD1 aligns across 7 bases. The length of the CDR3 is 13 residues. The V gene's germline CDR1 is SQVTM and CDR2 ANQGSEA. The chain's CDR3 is CGVVRQGVGEAFF. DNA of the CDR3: TGCGGCGTTGTGCGTCAGGGGGTCGGTGAAGCTTTCTTT.

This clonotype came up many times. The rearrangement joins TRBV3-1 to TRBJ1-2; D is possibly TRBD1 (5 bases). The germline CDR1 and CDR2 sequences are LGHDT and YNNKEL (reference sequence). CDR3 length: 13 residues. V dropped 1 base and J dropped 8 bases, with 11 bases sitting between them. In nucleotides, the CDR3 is TGTGCCAGCAGCCAAGGGTCGGGGGACGGCTACACCTTC. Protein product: CASSQGSGDGYTF.

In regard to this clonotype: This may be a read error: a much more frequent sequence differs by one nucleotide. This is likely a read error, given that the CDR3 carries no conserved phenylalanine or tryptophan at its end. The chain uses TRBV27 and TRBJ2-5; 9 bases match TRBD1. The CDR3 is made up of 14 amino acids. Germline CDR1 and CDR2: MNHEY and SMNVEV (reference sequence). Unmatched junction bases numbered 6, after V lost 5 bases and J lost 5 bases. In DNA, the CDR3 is TGTGCCAGCAGTAGGGGACAGGGAGGGGAGACCCAGTACTCC. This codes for CASSRGQGGETQYS.

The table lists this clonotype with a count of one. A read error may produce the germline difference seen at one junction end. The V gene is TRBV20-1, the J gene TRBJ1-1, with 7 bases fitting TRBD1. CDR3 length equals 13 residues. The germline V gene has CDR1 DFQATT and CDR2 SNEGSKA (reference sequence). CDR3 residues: CSASRQGNTETFF. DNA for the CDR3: TGCAGTGCTAGCAGACAGGGAAACACTGAAACTTTCTTT.

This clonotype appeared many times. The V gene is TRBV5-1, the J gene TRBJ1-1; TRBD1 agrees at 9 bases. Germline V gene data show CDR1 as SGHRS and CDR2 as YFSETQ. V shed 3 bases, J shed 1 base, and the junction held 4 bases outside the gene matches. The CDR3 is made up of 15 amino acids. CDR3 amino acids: CASSWRGQGNTEAFF. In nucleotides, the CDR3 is TGCGCCAGCAGCTGGAGGGGACAGGGGAACACTGAAGCTTTCTTT.

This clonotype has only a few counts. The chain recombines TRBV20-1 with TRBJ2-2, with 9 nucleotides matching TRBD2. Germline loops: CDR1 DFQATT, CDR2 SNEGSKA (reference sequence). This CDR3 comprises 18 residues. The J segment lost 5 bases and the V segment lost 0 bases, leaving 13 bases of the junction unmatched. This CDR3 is CSARDDLATSGQTGELFF. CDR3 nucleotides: TGCAGTGCTAGAGATGACCTGGCCACTAGCGGGCAAACCGGGGAGCTGTTTTTT.

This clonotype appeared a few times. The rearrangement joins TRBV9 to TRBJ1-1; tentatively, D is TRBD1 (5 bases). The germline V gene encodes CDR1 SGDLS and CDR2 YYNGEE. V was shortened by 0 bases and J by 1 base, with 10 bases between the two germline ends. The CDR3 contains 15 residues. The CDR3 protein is CASSVGPQGNTEAFF. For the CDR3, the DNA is TGTGCCAGCAGCGTAGGGCCCCAGGGGAACACTGAAGCTTTCTTT.

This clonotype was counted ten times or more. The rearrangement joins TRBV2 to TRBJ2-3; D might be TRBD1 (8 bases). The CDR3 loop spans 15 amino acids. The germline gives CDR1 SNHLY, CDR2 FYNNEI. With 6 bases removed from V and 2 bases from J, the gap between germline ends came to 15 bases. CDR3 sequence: CASSPDRDYTDTQYF. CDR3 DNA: TGTGCCAGCAGCCCGGACAGGGACTACACAGATACGCAGTATTTT.

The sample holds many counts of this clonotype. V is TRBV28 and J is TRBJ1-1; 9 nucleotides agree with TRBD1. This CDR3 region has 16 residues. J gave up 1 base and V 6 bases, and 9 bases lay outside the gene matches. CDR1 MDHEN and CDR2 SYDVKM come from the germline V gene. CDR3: CASRKTTGGKNTEAFF. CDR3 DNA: TGTGCCAGCAGGAAGACGACAGGGGGAAAGAACACTGAAGCTTTCTTT.

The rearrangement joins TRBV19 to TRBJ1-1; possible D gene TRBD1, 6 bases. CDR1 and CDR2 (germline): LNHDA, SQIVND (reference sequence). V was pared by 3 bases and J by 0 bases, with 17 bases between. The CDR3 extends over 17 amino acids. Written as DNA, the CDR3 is TGTGCCAGTAGTATGCTTCCGGGACAAACAATGAACACTGAAGCTTTCTTT. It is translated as CASSMLPGQTMNTEAFF.

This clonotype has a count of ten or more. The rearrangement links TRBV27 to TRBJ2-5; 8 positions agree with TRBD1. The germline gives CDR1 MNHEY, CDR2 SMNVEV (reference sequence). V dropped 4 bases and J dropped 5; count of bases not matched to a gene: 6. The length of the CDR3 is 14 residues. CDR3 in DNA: TGTGCCAGCAGTTACGACAGGGGAACTGAGACCCAGTACTTC. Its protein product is CASSYDRGTETQYF.

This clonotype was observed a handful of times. In DNA form, the CDR3 reads TGTGCCAGCAGCCACTATGGGGGGCTCCGAGAGACCCAGTACTTC. It yields the protein CASSHYGGLRETQYF. The V call is TRBV5-5, the J call TRBJ2-5; D is possibly TRBD1 or TRBD2 (6 bases each). Deletions cut 4 bases from V and 4 bases from J, with 17 bases between. The germline CDR1 and CDR2 sequences are SGHKS and YYEKEE (reference sequence). The CDR3 consists of 15 residues.

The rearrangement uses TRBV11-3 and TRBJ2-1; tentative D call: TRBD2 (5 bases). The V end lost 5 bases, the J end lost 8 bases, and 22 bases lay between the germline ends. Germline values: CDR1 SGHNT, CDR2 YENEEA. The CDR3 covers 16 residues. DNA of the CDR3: TGTGCCAGCAGCCCTTTCGGGGTTTTCACTAGGGATGAGCAGTTCTTC. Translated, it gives CASSPFGVFTRDEQFF.

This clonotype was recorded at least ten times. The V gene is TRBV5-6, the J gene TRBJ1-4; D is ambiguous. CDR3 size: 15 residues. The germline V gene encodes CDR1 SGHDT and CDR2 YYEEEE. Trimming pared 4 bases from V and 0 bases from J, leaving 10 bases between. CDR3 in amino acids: CASSGRTSTNEKLFF. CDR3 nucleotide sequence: TGTGCCAGCAGCGGCAGAACCTCAACTAATGAAAAACTGTTTTTT.

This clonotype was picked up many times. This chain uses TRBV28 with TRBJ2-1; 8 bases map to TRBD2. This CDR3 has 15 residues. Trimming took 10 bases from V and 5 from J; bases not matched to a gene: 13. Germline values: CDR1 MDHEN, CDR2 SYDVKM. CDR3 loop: CATRIIGGANNEQFF. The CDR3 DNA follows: TGTGCCACCAGGATAATCGGGGGGGCTAACAATGAGCAGTTCTTC.

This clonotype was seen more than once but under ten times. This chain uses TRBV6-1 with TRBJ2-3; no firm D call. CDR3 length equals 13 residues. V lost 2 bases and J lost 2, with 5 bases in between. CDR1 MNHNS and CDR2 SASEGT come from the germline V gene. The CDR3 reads CASSEWDTDTQYF. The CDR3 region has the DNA TGTGCCAGCAGTGAATGGGACACAGATACGCAGTATTTT.

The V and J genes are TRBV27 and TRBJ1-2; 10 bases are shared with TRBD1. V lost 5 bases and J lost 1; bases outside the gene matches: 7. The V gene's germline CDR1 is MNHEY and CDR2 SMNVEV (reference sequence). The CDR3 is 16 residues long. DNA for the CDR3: TGTGCCAGCAGTCCATCGGACAGGGGGAATAACTATGGCTACACCTTC. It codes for CASSPSDRGNNYGYTF.

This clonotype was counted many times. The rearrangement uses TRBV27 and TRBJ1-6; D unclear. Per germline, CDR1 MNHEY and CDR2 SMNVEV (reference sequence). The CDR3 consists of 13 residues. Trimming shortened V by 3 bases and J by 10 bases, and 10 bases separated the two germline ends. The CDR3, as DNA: TGTGCCAGCAGTTTCGGCGTGGACTCACCCCTCCACTTT. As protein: CASSFGVDSPLHF.

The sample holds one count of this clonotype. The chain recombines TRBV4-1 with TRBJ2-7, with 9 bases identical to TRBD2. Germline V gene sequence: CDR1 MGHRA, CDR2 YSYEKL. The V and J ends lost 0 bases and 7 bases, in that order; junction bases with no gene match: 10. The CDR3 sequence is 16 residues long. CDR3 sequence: CASSQEVLAGVREQYF. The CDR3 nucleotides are TGCGCCAGCAGCCAAGAAGTTTTAGCGGGAGTAAGGGAGCAGTACTTC.

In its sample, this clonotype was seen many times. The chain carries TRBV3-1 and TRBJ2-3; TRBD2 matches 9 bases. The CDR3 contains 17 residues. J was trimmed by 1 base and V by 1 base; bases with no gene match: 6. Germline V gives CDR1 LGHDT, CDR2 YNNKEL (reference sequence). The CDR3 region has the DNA TGTGCCAGCAGCCAAGTGCGGCGGGGGGGCGGCACAGATACGCAGTATTTT. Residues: CASSQVRRGGGTDTQYF.

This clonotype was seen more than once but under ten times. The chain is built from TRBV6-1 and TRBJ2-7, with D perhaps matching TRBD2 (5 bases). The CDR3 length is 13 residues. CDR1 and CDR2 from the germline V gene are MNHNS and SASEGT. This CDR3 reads CATRGDGAYEQYF. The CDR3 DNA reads TGTGCAACCCGGGGTGACGGGGCCTACGAGCAGTACTTC.

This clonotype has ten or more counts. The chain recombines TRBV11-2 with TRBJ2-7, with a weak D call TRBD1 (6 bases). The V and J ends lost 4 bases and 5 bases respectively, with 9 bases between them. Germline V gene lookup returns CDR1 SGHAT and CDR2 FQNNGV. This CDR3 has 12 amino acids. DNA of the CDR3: TGTGCCAGCAGCTCACAGGGTCACGAGCAGTACTTC. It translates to CASSSQGHEQYF.

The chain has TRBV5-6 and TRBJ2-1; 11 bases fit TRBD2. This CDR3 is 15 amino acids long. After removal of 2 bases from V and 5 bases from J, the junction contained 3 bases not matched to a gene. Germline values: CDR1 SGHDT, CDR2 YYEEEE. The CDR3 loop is CASSFGLAGNNEQFF. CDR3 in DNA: TGTGCCAGCAGCTTTGGACTAGCGGGTAACAATGAGCAGTTCTTC.

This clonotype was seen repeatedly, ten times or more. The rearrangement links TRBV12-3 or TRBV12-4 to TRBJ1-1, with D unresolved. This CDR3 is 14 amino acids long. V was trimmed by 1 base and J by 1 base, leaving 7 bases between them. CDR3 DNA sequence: TGTGCCAGCAGTTTAGGCCCAGGGAACACTGAAGCTTTCTTT. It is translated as CASSLGPGNTEAFF.

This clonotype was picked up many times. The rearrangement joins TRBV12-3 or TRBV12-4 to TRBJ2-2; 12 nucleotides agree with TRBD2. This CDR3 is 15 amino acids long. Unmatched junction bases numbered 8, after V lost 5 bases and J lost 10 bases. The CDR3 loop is CASSPRLAGVEELFF. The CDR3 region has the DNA TGTGCCAGCAGTCCAAGACTAGCGGGAGTAGAGGAGCTGTTTTTT.